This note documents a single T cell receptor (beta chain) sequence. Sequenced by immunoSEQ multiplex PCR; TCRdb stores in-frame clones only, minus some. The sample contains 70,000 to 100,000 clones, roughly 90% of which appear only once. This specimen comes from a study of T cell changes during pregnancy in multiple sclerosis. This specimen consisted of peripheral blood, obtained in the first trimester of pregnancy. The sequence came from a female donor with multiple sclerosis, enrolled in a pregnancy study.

The CDR3: CASSLSGTGELFF. CDR3 coding DNA: TGTGCCAGCAGTTTGAGCGGCACCGGGGAGCTGTTTTTT. This sequence joins TRBV5-6 and TRBJ2-2; TRBD2 might be the D (5 bases). Trimming pared 5 bases from V and 4 bases from J, leaving 9 bases between. This CDR3 comprises 13 residues. CDR1 SGHDT and CDR2 YYEEEE come from the germline V gene.